Shown below are 16 T cell receptor beta chains from a single sample sequenced in a study of T-cell reconstitution after alpha-beta-depleted transplantation in children. The TCRbeta library incorporated unique molecular identifiers. From the PCR reads, TCRdb called clonotypes with MiXCR, one entry per CDR3 protein. The table has 450,000 to 600,000 distinct CDR3 sequences, 10% to 15% seen once. The material sequenced was PBMCs, mostly from graft donor cells, taken 360 days after TCRalphabeta/CD19-depleted stem cell transplant. These receptors were taken from a male patient aged 10 to 17 who had a stem cell transplant for acute myeloid leukemia, so the T cells may come from the graft donor.

This clonotype turned up a few times. The rearrangement links TRBV9 to TRBJ2-5, with 11 bases aligning to TRBD1. CDR1 and CDR2 from the germline V gene are SGDLS and YYNGEE. The CDR3 consists of 16 residues. Trimming cost V 4 bases and J 0 bases; bases outside gene matches: 5. CDR3: CASSFGQGAYQETQYF. Here the CDR3 DNA reads TGTGCCAGCAGCTTCGGACAGGGGGCTTACCAAGAGACCCAGTACTTC.

This clonotype was counted only a few times. The chain carries TRBV20-1 and TRBJ1-2, with D tentatively TRBD1 (5 bases). The CDR3 runs 12 residues. Germline lookup yields CDR1 DFQATT and CDR2 SNEGSKA (reference sequence). V was pared by 6 bases and J by 1 base, with 9 bases between. CDR3 nucleotides: TGCAGTGCGGATCAGGGTAACTATGGCTACACCTTC. Its protein is CSADQGNYGYTF.

A few counts support this clonotype. This sequence joins TRBV7-9 and TRBJ2-5; no definite D call. V gave up 7 bases and J gave up 5 bases, with 11 bases separating them. The CDR3 loop spans 12 amino acids. Germline CDR1 SEHNR, CDR2 FQNEAQ (reference sequence). CDR3 amino acids: CASIPIGETQYF. The CDR3 DNA reads TGTGCCAGCATTCCTATCGGGGAGACCCAGTACTTC.

Ten or more counts support this clonotype. CDR3 DNA sequence: TGTGCCAGCAGTTCTCACGGACAGGGGGGAGGAGATACGCAGTATTTT. This encodes CASSSHGQGGGDTQYF. V gene TRBV28 combines with J gene TRBJ2-3, with 10 bases that match TRBD1. Germline CDR1 is MDHEN and CDR2 is SYDVKM. The CDR3 spans 16 residues. The junction had 9 bases not matched to a gene; V was cut back by 4 bases and J by 5 bases.

The chain has TRBV30 and TRBJ2-2; D is unclear. Germline V lookup: CDR1 GTSNPN, CDR2 SVGIG (reference sequence). Trimming stripped 2 bases from V and 4 bases from J, with 5 bases between. The CDR3 consists of 12 residues. CDR3 residues: CAWSSLTGELFF. The CDR3 nucleotides read TGTGCCTGGAGTTCCCTCACCGGGGAGCTGTTTTTT.

This clonotype appeared many times. The V gene is TRBV29-1, the J gene TRBJ2-6; D remains ambiguous. The CDR3 has 13 amino acids. CDR1 SQVTM and CDR2 ANQGSEA come from the germline V gene. Trimming pared 2 bases from V and 1 base from J, leaving 3 bases between. CDR3 protein: CSVEKSGANVLTF. The CDR3 DNA reads as TGCAGCGTTGAAAAGTCTGGGGCCAACGTCCTGACTTTC.

This clonotype was seen more than once but under ten times. The genes are TRBV7-3 and TRBJ2-1; 9 bases are shared with TRBD2. The germline V gene has CDR1 SGHTA and CDR2 FQGTGA. Germline trimming cut 2 bases from V and 6 bases from J; bases unmatched to any gene: 8. The CDR3 consists of 16 residues. This CDR3 reads CASSLSPGLAGNEQFF. In nucleotides, the CDR3 is TGTGCCAGCAGCTTATCCCCGGGACTAGCAGGCAATGAGCAGTTCTTC.

This chain uses TRBV6-9 with TRBJ2-1, with a weak D call TRBD1 (5 bases). CDR3 length: 13 residues. From germline, CDR1 is MNHGY and CDR2 SVAAGI. Trimming shortened V by 2 bases and J by 6 bases, and 8 bases separated the two germline ends. CDR3: CASSYGRGNEQFF. CDR3 nucleotides: TGTGCCAGCAGTTATGGTAGGGGCAATGAGCAGTTCTTC.

In this sample, this clonotype turned up a few times. This chain links TRBV7-2 with TRBJ2-7, with 8 bases identical to TRBD1. This CDR3 region has 15 residues. Losses at the gene ends were 0 bases for V and 13 bases for J; bases not matched to a gene: 14. Germline values: CDR1 SGHTA, CDR2 FQGNSA. The CDR3 spells CASSLAGTGLPEEYF. CDR3 DNA: TGTGCCAGCAGCTTAGCCGGGACAGGCCTTCCCGAGGAATACTTC. Full variable domain (outside the CDR3, taken from reference TRBV7-2 and TRBJ2-7): GAGVSQSPSNKVTEKGKDVELRCDPISGHTALYWYRQSLGQGLEFLIYFQGNSAPDKSGLPSDRFSAERTGGSVSTLTIQRTQQEDSAVYLCASSLAGTGLPEEYFGPGTRLTVT.

This clonotype was counted only a few times. V gene TRBV18 combines with J gene TRBJ1-2; 7 bases line up with TRBD1. Germline assignment: CDR1 KGHSH and CDR2 LQKENI. V gave up 4 bases and J gave up 4 bases; unmatched junction bases: 9. This CDR3 is 15 amino acids long. DNA for the CDR3: TGTGCCAGCTCACACCTGGGACAGAAACCCTATGGCTACACCTTC. This encodes CASSHLGQKPYGYTF.

The chain couples TRBV10-3 to TRBJ2-1; 13 nucleotides align to TRBD2. Germline V gene sequence: CDR1 ENHRY, CDR2 SYGVKD. Trimming cost V 2 bases and J 10 bases; bases outside gene matches: 14. CDR3 length: 18 residues. The CDR3 is CAISETPLAGGRYGEQFF. DNA for the CDR3: TGTGCCATCAGTGAGACCCCACTAGCGGGAGGGAGGTATGGCGAGCAGTTCTTC.

This chain links TRBV5-1 with TRBJ2-7, with TRBD2 identical over 8 bases. The germline V gene encodes CDR1 SGHRS and CDR2 YFSETQ. This CDR3 region has 14 residues. J lost 5 bases, V lost 0 bases, and 4 bases had no gene match. CDR3 in amino acids: CASSLGAGANEQYF. The CDR3, as DNA: TGCGCCAGCAGCTTGGGAGCGGGAGCCAACGAGCAGTACTTC.

The chain uses TRBV29-1 and TRBJ1-4; 10 nucleotides line up with TRBD1. The CDR3 totals 12 residues. V was clipped by 7 bases and J by 8 bases; unmatched bases: 4. Germline V lookup: CDR1 SQVTM, CDR2 ANQGSEA. CDR3 in amino acids: CSGTGGGEKLFF. CDR3 sequence (DNA): TGCAGCGGGACAGGGGGTGGGGAAAAACTGTTTTTT.

This clonotype was recorded a few times. This sequence joins TRBV5-1 and TRBJ2-2; no definite D call. The V end lost 5 bases, the J end lost 4 bases, and 15 bases lay between the germline ends. The germline V gene has CDR1 SGHRS and CDR2 YFSETQ. This CDR3 spans 15 amino acids. In DNA, the CDR3 is TGCGCCAGCAGACCGACGGACCAAGTCACCGGGGAGCTGTTTTTT. Its protein is CASRPTDQVTGELFF.

This clonotype appeared many times. This rearrangement joins TRBV7-6 to TRBJ2-5; D is uncertain. Germline V gene lookup returns CDR1 SGHVS and CDR2 FNYEAQ. The V end lost 5 bases, the J end lost 2 bases, and 9 bases lay between the germline ends. CDR3 length: 13 residues. DNA for the CDR3: TGTGCCAGCAGCCAAGGGTCTCAAGAGACCCAGTACTTC. It is translated as CASSQGSQETQYF.

This clonotype was observed a few times. The rearrangement links TRBV7-3 to TRBJ2-1, with TRBD2 as a possible D gene (6 bases). This CDR3 contains 13 residues. Trimming cost V 5 bases and J 7 bases, with 12 bases left between them. CDR1 is SGHTA, CDR2 FQGTGA, per germline. The CDR3 sequence: CASSHGTLNEQFF. DNA of the CDR3: TGTGCCAGCAGCCACGGGACTTTGAATGAGCAGTTCTTC.